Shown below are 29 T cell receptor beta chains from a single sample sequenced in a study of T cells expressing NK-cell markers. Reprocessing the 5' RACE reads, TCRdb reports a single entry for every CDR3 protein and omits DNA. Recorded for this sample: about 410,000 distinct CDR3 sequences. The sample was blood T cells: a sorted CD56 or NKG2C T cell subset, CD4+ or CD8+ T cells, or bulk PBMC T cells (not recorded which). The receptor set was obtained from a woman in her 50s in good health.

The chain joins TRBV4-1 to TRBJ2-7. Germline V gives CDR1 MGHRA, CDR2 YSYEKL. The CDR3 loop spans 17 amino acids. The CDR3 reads CASSQLFGLLSSYEQYF.

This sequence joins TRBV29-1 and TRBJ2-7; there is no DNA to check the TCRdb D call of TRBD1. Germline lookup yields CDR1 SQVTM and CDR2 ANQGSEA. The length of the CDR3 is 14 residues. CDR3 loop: CSVATGGSVYEQYF.

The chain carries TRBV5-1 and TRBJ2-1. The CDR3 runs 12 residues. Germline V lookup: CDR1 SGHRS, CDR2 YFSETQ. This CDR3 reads CASTSGGLEQFF.

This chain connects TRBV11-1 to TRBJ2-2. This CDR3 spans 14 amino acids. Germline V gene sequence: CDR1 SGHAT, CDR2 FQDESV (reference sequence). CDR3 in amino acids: CASTVNPLTGELFF.

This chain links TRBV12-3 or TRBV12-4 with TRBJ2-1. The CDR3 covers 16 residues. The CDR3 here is CASSLSLVSSYNEQFF.

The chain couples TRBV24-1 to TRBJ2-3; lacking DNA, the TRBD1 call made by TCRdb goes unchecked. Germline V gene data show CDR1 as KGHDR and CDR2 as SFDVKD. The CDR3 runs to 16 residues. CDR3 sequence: CATSDLPRGTSDTQYF.

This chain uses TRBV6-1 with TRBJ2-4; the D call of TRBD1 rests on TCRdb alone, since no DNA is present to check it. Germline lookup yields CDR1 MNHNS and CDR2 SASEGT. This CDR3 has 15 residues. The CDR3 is CASTEGPGAKNIQYF.

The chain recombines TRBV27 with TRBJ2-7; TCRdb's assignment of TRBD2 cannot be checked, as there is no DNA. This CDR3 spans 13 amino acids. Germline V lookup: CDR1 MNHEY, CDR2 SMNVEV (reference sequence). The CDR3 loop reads CASSGTPSYEQYF.

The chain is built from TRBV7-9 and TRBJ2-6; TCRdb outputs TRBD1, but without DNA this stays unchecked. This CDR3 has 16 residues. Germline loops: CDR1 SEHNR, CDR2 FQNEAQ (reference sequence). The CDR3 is CASNRGRNSGANVLTF.

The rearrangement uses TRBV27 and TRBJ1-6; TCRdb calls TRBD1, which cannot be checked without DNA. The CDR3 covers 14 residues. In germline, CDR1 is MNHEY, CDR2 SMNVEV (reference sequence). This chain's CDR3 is CASSPTGEYSPLHF.

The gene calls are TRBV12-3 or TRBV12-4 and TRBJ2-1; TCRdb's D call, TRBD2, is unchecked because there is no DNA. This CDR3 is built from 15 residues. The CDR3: CASSLAGDYRNEQFF.

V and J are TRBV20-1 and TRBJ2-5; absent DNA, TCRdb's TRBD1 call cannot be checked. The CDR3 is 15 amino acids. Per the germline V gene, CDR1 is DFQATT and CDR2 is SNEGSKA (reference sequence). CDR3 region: CSARDNGVGGETQYF.

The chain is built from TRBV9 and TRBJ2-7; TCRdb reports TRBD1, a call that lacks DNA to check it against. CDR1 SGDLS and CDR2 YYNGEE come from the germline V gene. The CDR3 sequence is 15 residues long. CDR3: CASSVDGASAYEQYF.

The CDR3 is CSMTTGTNAGNTIYF. J is TRBJ1-3 and V is TRBV20-1; TCRdb indicates TRBD1, and absent DNA this call remains unverified. The germline V gene has CDR1 DFQATT and CDR2 SNEGSKA (reference sequence). The CDR3 totals 15 residues.

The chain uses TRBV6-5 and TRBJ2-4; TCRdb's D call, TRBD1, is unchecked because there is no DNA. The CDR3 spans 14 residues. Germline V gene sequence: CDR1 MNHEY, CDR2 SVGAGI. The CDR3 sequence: CASRGWGSKNIQYF.

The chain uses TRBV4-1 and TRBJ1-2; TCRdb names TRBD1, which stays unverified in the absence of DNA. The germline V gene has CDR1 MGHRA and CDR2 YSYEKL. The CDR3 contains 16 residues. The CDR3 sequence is CASSQVRTGDVAGYTF.

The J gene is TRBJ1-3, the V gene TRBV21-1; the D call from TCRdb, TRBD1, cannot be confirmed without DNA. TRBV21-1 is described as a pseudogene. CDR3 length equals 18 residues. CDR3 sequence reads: CASNKISPVATSGNTIYF.

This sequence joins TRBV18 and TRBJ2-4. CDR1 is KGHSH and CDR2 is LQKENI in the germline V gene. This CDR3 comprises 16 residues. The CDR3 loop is CASSPIFGGTENIQYF. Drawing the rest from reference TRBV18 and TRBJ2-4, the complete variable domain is NAGVMQNPRHLVRRRGQEARLRCSPMKGHSHVYWYRQLPEEGLKFMVYLQKENIIDESGMPKERFSAEFPKEGPSILRIQQVVRGDSAAYFCASSPIFGGTENIQYFGAGTRLSVL.

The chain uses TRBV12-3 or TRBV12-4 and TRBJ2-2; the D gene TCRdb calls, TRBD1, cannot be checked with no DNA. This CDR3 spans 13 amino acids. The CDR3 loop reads CASSFPGNGELFF.

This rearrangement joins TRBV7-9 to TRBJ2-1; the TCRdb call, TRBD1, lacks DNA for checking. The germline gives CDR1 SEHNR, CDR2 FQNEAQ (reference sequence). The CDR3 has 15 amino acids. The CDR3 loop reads CASSLVSSGDNEQFF.

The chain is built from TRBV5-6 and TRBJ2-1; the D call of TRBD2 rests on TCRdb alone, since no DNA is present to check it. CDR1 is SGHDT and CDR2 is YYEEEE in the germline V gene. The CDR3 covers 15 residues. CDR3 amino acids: CASSPVSGLDNEQFF.

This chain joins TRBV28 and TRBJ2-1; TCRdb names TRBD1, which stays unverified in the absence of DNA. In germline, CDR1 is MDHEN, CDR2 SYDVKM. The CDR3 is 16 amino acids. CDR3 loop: CASSLWGDFRDDEQFF.

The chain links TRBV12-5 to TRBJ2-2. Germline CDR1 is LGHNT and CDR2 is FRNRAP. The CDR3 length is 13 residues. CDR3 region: CASALSTTGELFF. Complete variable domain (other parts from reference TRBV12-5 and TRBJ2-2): DARVTQTPRHKVTEMGQEVTMRCQPILGHNTVFWYRQTMMQGLELLAYFRNRAPLDDSGMPKDRFSAEMPDATLATLKIQPSEPRDSAVYFCASALSTTGELFFGEGSRLTVL.

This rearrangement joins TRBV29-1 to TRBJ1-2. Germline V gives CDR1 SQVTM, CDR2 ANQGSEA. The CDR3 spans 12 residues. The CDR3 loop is CSVDWRPDGYTF.

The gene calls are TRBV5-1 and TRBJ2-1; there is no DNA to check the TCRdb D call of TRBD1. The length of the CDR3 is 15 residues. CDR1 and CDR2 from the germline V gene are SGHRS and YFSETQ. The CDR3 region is CASSLPGQSGDEQFF. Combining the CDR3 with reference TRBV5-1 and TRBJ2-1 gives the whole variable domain KAGVTQTPRYLIKTRGQQVTLSCSPISGHRSVSWYQQTPGQGLQFLFEYFSETQRNKGNFPGRFSGRQFSNSRSEMNVSTLELGDSALYLCASSLPGQSGDEQFFGPGTRLTVL.

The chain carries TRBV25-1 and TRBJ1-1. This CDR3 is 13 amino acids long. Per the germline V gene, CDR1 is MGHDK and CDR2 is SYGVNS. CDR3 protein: CASSDVDPTKAFF.

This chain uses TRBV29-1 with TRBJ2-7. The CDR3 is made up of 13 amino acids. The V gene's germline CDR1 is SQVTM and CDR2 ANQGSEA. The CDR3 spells CSVSTRSAYEQYF.

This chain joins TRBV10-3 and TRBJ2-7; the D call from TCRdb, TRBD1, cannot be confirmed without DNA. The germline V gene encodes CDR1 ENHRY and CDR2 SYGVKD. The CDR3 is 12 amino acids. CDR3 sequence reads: CAISGDRAEQYF.

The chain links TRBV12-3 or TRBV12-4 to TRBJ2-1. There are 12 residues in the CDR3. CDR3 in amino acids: CASSLALYEQFF.